This T cell receptor beta chain is drawn from a study of Ad26.COV2.S vaccination and SARS-CoV-2 variants (dated by TCRdb to 2020 to 2022). In the study overall: Vaccine-arm donors came from COV1001, a multicentre, randomized, double-blind, placebo-controlled phase I-IIa trial of Ad26.COV2.S in healthy adults. Ad26.COV2.S was administered intramuscularly at 5 x 10^10 or 1 x 10^11 viral particles, either as a single shot or as two shots given 56 days apart. The specificity and breadth of SARS-CoV-2-reactive T cell receptors after Ad26.COV2.S vaccination were assessed by TCRbeta repertoire sequencing. The TCR-sequenced set comprised about 32 samples: around 20 Ad26.COV2.S vaccine recipients, 5 placebo recipients and 8 SARS-CoV-2 convalescent individuals. Trial participants were randomized into five groups of five: low-dose or high-dose Ad26.COV2.S given once or twice, or placebo on both occasions. Investigators did not know the trial group allocation while performing experiments and assessing outcomes.

The germline V gene (reference sequence) specifies LNHDA as CDR1 and SQIVND as CDR2. Compared with germline, V lacks 3 bases and J lacks 10 bases; bases without a gene match: 4. Reading from cysteine to phenylalanine, the CDR3 counts 13 amino acids. The retained sequence is limited to the CDR3, 39 bases, with the frame set at the first base. Broader findings and caveats from the paper: According to the authors, total T cell responses may have been underestimated by the TCR breadth and depth analyses. The study was not powered for comparison of responses between vaccine doses or regimens. Higher spike-specific TCR breadth was observed in Ad26.COV2.S recipients than in placebo recipients (P = 0.0014). Non-spike TCR breadth was comparable between vaccine and placebo recipients, consistent with the vaccine containing only spike. Substantial breadth of spike-specific CD8+ and CD4+ T cell responses was reported after vaccination.

The meaning of the sample's treatment or condition label: some 19 received Ad26.COV2.S at low or high dose, single or two shots; about 5 received placebo; per-sample allocation not given. For vaccine and placebo recipients, the sequenced repertoires came from samples collected on day 63 after the first injection. In Cohort 1b, about 27 adults aged 18-55 years were enrolled at a single site in Boston, USA, between 29 July and 7 August 2020. Ad26.COV2.S was a replication-incompetent adenovirus type 26 vector expressing a prefusion-stabilized SARS-CoV-2 spike protein from the original Wuhan strain. The immunoSEQ Assay was the method used to sequence TCRbeta CDR3 regions. After extraction, genomic DNA underwent amplification by bias-controlled multiplex PCR, followed by high-throughput sequencing. As for how the authors treated the data: To quantify the absolute abundance of each unique TCRbeta CDR3 region, sequences were collapsed and filtered. Usable DNA was measured by amplifying reference genes present in all nucleated cells, and TCRbeta template counts were normalized to that usable DNA to estimate T cell fraction. Repertoire TCRs were annotated as SARS-CoV-2-specific when V gene, CDR3 amino acid sequence and J gene were exactly matched to a known reactive TCR set. The reference SARS-CoV-2 TCR set was derived from MIRA and filtered for enrichment in COVID-19-positive ImmuneCODE repertoires, a step that removed public or cross-reactive TCRs. Using the MIRA antigens, annotated TCRs were further analysed by specific ORF or by position within an ORF. Depth was the summed frequency of annotated unique rearrangements, while breadth was defined as annotated unique rearrangements over total unique productive rearrangements. TCR breadth was compared between groups using two-sided Wilcoxon rank-sum tests. The table was pulled from immuneACCESS by TCRdb, which kept in-frame rearrangements only. Such tables lose some clones; where checked, under half of the loss comes from unresolved V genes, and the rest has no known cause. From that table come the V and J calls and clone size; the DNA was used to work out D and trimming. Counted in this sample were roughly 400,000 clones; 90% of them appeared once. About 4.1% of the sample is taken by the ten largest.

As regards this clone: Its antigen is still unknown. Qualities for individual bases were not recorded, and no much larger clone is one base off.

This sequence uses TRBV19 and TRBJ2-1; 9 of the junction bases match TRBD1. The source is a person between 18 and 60 years old who received the Ad26.COV2.S COVID-19 vaccine or a placebo. Material: peripheral blood, obtained in a trial of Ad26.COV2.S vaccine versus placebo. The DNA reads TGTGCCAGTAGTATGGGACAGGGCTGGGAGCAGTTCTTC. Protein translation: CASSMGQGWEQFF.